One and the same sample provided the 19 T cell receptor beta chains below, sequenced in a study of CD8+ T cells in alopecia areata. Following extraction, RNA underwent reverse transcription to cDNA, which served as the sequencing template. Only in-frame clones appear in the TCRdb table, and some are missing; sequencing was by immunoSEQ multiplex PCR. The sample holds 95,000 to 100,000 clones; 50% to 75% are singletons and the top ten take around 16%. The treatment denotes: oral pan-JAK inhibitor, 5-10 mg twice daily. The specimen was CD8+ T cells sorted from blood, collected at week 4, from a patient treated with tofacitinib. All receptors come from a human donor with alopecia areata.

V gene TRBV29-1 combines with J gene TRBJ2-2; D is tentatively TRBD1 or TRBD2 (5 bases each). In germline, CDR1 is SQVTM, CDR2 ANQGSEA. This CDR3 is built from 16 residues. Trimming removed 4 bases from V and 1 base from J, with 16 bases in between. As DNA, the CDR3 is TGCAGCGTTGCGATCTACCGGGACGGGAACACCGGGGAGCTGTTTTTT. As protein: CSVAIYRDGNTGELFF.

The chain joins TRBV5-6 to TRBJ2-2; D remains ambiguous. This CDR3 region has 14 residues. Trimming removed 0 bases from V and 7 bases from J, with 10 bases in between. The V gene's germline CDR1 is SGHDT and CDR2 YYEEEE. The CDR3 DNA follows: TGTGCCAGCAGCTTGGGCGGTGGCATCGGGGAGCTGTTTTTT. Its protein product is CASSLGGGIGELFF.

The chain has TRBV29-1 and TRBJ1-2; tentatively, D is TRBD1 (5 bases). CDR3 length: 14 residues. CDR1 is SQVTM, CDR2 ANQGSEA, per germline. The V and J ends lost 1 base and 5 bases respectively, with 14 bases between them. The CDR3 here is CSVEAIRDQYGYTF. CDR3 bases: TGCAGCGTTGAAGCTATACGGGACCAATATGGCTACACCTTC.

The V gene is TRBV29-1, the J gene TRBJ2-2, with 11 positions matching TRBD1. The junction had 3 bases not matched to a gene; V was cut back by 6 bases and J by 6 bases. Germline lookup yields CDR1 SQVTM and CDR2 ANQGSEA. The CDR3 runs to 13 residues. The CDR3 DNA follows: TGCAGCGTACCGGGACAGGGGGCCGGGGAGCTGTTTTTT. It is translated as CSVPGQGAGELFF.

This chain uses TRBV7-8 with TRBJ2-1, with D unresolved. From germline, CDR1 is SGHVS and CDR2 FQNEAQ. The CDR3 runs 13 residues. Between the trimmed V and J ends, which lost 3 bases and 8 bases, there was a span of 11 bases. The CDR3 here is CASSLPGWHEQFF. The CDR3 nucleotides read TGTGCCAGCAGCTTGCCCGGGTGGCATGAGCAGTTCTTC. Full variable domain (missing parts from reference TRBV7-8 and TRBJ2-1): GAGVSQSPRYKVAKRGQDVALRCDPISGHVSLFWYQQALGQGPEFLTYFQNEAQLDKSGLPSDRFFAERPEGSVSTLKIQRTQQEDSAVYLCASSLPGWHEQFFGPGTRLTVL.

This clone turned up a few times. The V gene is TRBV7-8, the J gene TRBJ2-3, with 10 bases identical to TRBD2. From germline, CDR1 is SGHVS and CDR2 FQNEAQ. This CDR3 has 15 amino acids. The V segment lost 5 bases and the J segment 1 base; nucleotides outside the gene matches: 3. The chain's CDR3 is CASSPGTSGTDTQYF. In nucleotides, the CDR3 is TGTGCCAGCAGCCCAGGGACTAGCGGCACAGATACGCAGTATTTT.

CDR3 nucleotide sequence: TGTGCCTGGAGCGCGACAGATTATGGCTACACCTTC. It yields the protein CAWSATDYGYTF. The chain employs TRBV30 and TRBJ1-2, with a weak D call TRBD1 (5 bases). Germline CDR1 GTSNPN, CDR2 SVGIG (reference sequence). Trimming took 3 bases from V and 5 from J, leaving 10 bases between them. CDR3 length: 12 residues.

This rearrangement joins TRBV9 to TRBJ2-1; D is perhaps TRBD2 (5 bases). V shed 4 bases and J shed 5 bases, with 13 bases lying between them. Germline CDR1 SGDLS, CDR2 YYNGEE. The CDR3 runs to 14 residues. CDR3 nucleotides: TGTGCCAGCAGCCCAACGGGGAGAAACAATGAGCAGTTCTTC. Residues: CASSPTGRNNEQFF.

This chain joins TRBV5-6 and TRBJ2-5; no reliable D call. CDR1 SGHDT and CDR2 YYEEEE come from the germline V gene. The V gene lost 0 bases and the J gene lost 5 bases, with 17 bases spanning the gap. The CDR3 spans 16 residues. The CDR3 DNA sequence: TGTGCCAGCAGCTTGGCGCCGCGGCATATACCGGAGACCCAGTACTTC. Translating it yields CASSLAPRHIPETQYF. The full variable domain, with the rest looked up from reference TRBV5-6 and TRBJ2-5, is DAGVTQSPTHLIKTRGQQVTLRCSPKSGHDTVSWYQQALGQGPQFIFQYYEEEERQRGNFPDRFSGHQFPNYSSELNVNALLLGDSALYLCASSLAPRHIPETQYFGPGTRLLVL.

This clone was seen a few times. The chain couples TRBV7-9 to TRBJ2-5, with unresolved D. The CDR3 spans 12 residues. Germline V gives CDR1 SEHNR, CDR2 FQNEAQ (reference sequence). V lost 5 bases to trimming and J lost 12 bases, with 16 bases between them. The CDR3 DNA follows: TGTGCCAGCAGCACTCCCCGGCATCGAGAGTACTTC. This translates into CASSTPRHREYF.

This clone occurred a few times. J is TRBJ2-1 and V is TRBV7-2; maybe TRBD2 (6 bases). The CDR3 is made up of 13 amino acids. V lost 9 bases and J lost 2, with 11 bases in between. Germline V gene lookup returns CDR1 SGHTA and CDR2 FQGNSA. DNA for the CDR3: TGTGCCAGTTTAGCGGACCCCTACAATGAGCAGTTCTTC. Its protein product is CASLADPYNEQFF.

The chain couples TRBV30 to TRBJ1-1, with 8 bases that match TRBD1. V trimming: 2 bases; J trimming: 6 bases; junction bases outside the gene matches: 11. The CDR3 sequence is 15 residues long. Germline V gives CDR1 GTSNPN, CDR2 SVGIG (reference sequence). CDR3 protein: CAWSPLRGRGAEAFF. In nucleotides, the CDR3 is TGTGCCTGGAGTCCCCTCAGGGGGCGTGGGGCTGAAGCTTTCTTT. Full variable domain (rest looked up from reference TRBV30 and TRBJ1-1): SQTIHQWPATLVQPVGSPLSLECTVEGTSNPNLYWYRQAAGRGLQLLFYSVGIGQISSEVPQNLSASRPQDRQFILSSKKLLLSDSGFYLCAWSPLRGRGAEAFFGQGTRLTVV.

DNA for the CDR3: TGCAGCGTTGGGGCTAATGTCGGGGAGCTGTTTTTT. Encoded protein: CSVGANVGELFF. The rearrangement links TRBV29-1 to TRBJ2-2; no clear D gene. The CDR3 totals 12 residues. V lost 4 bases and J lost 7, with 10 bases in between. The germline gives CDR1 SQVTM, CDR2 ANQGSEA.

The chain has TRBV6-5 and TRBJ2-7, with a weak D call TRBD2 (5 bases). Trimming cost V 5 bases and J 7 bases, with 18 bases left between them. The CDR3 extends over 14 amino acids. CDR1 is MNHEY, CDR2 SVGAGI, per germline. The CDR3, as DNA: TGTGCCAGCAGTCCTACCTTCGAGGGAAAGGAGCAGTACTTC. The encoded protein is CASSPTFEGKEQYF.

This clone was detected only a few times. The V and J genes are TRBV5-4 and TRBJ1-2; D is undetermined. The CDR3 loop spans 14 amino acids. The germline gives CDR1 SGHNT, CDR2 YYREEE (reference sequence). The V end was cut by 6 bases, the J end by 0 bases, with 12 bases between. The CDR3 DNA follows: TGTGCCAGCAAGTGGCAGGAGGCTAACTATGGCTACACCTTC. Its translation is CASKWQEANYGYTF.

The chain couples TRBV6-5 to TRBJ2-3; 9 bases agree with TRBD2. The CDR3 is 16 residues long. The germline V gene encodes CDR1 MNHEY and CDR2 SVGAGI. Unmatched junction bases numbered 3, after V lost 0 bases and J lost 2 bases. CDR3 sequence reads: CASSYSLAGTTDTQYF. As DNA, the CDR3 is TGTGCCAGCAGTTACTCGCTAGCGGGGACCACAGATACGCAGTATTTT.

The chain has TRBV27 and TRBJ1-2; 7 bases line up with TRBD1. Germline V lookup: CDR1 MNHEY, CDR2 SMNVEV (reference sequence). CDR3 size: 13 residues. V lost 4 bases and J lost 7; bases outside the gene matches: 6. The DNA for the CDR3 is TGTGCCAGCAGTTCGACAGGGTTTCTTGGCTACACCTTC. It translates to CASSSTGFLGYTF.

This clone has a single count. The chain uses TRBV30 and TRBJ1-4; D possibly corresponds to TRBD1 (5 bases). Germline V lookup: CDR1 GTSNPN, CDR2 SVGIG (reference sequence). The length of the CDR3 is 14 residues. V was shortened by 6 bases and J by 10 bases, with 21 bases between the two germline ends. CDR3 bases: TGTGCCTGCCCAATCGGGACTGCGGTCGGAAAACTGTTTTTT. It yields the protein CACPIGTAVGKLFF.

As regards this clone: This specimen includes other DNA sequences encoding the same CDR3. The gene calls are TRBV7-7 and TRBJ2-1; D uncertain. CDR3 length equals 15 residues. Germline V gene lookup returns CDR1 SSHAT and CDR2 FNYEAQ (reference sequence). The V gene lost 5 bases and the J gene lost 0 bases, with 11 bases spanning the gap. DNA for the CDR3: TGTGCCAGCAGCCCTTCGGGTAGCTCCTACAATGAGCAGTTCTTC. Translating gives CASSPSGSSYNEQFF.